The entry below gives a single TCR beta chain sequence along with its context. Antigen specificity is unknown. This sample was included in a study of response to subunit inactivated influenza vaccine. The study's findings and limits: After each seasonal influenza vaccination, few new T cells are recruited, the authors suggested.

Germline values: CDR1 SQVTM, CDR2 ANQGSEA. The length of the CDR3 is 11 residues. Losses at the gene ends were 1 base for V and 13 bases for J; bases not matched to a gene: 4. TCRdb redid the calling of the RT-PCR reads with MiXCR, one entry per CDR3 protein. The sample lists around 500,000 distinct CDR3 sequences, approximately 11% seen once, with over 9.5% in the top ten. This clonotype was sampled from a man aged 50 or older who received an inactivated influenza vaccine. Specimen: PBMCs from blood, collected roughly 47 days after vaccination. The chain recombines TRBV29-1 with TRBJ2-3; 8 bases fit TRBD1. CDR3 amino acids: CSVEGPTGEYF. The CDR3 DNA reads TGCAGCGTTGAAGGTCCGACAGGGGAGTATTTT.